This T cell receptor beta chain was captured in a study of CD8 T cells in ankylosing spondylitis (dated by TCRdb to 2016 to 2017). Regarding the study in general: T cell receptor beta repertoires were profiled in healthy donors and ankylosing spondylitis patients so that disease-linked TCR variants could be found. In total, the full study cohort was made up of 95 to 110 healthy donors and approximately 27 ankylosing spondylitis patients. Peripheral blood was sampled, and synovial fluid was also collected from ankylosing spondylitis patients.

CDR1 and CDR2 were assigned from the germline V gene as MGHDK and SYGVNS. Deletion took 4 bases off V and 0 bases off J, with a span of 10 bases between the germline ends. The CDR3, cysteine through phenylalanine, is 14 amino acids long. The read is trimmed to its CDR3 DNA, 42 bases read in frame from base 1. Overall study results and their limits: Blood from ankylosing spondylitis patients appeared to be characterized by a TCR beta motif composed of about eight highly homologous amino acid variants. The disease-linked clones were reported to be significantly enriched in matched synovial fluid samples from ankylosing spondylitis patients. The disease-linked clones had a CD8+ phenotype and were found at relatively low frequencies in peripheral blood. Some motif variants were previously reported in synovial fluid and blood of reactive arthritis patients, suggesting common disease-initiation mechanisms.

Concerning this clonotype: Its antigen specificity is not known. Base qualities were left out, and no much larger clone turns up one base away.

Instrument on record: Illumina HiSeq 2500. Quantitative 5'-RACE with molecular barcodes was the method used to prepare the TCR beta libraries. Regarding the original processing steps: A new computational method, built on a probabilistic model of VDJ rearrangement, was used to identify disease-linked TCR variants. In TCRdb, the public reads were trimmed at Q25 with fastp and aligned with MiXCR, with productive beta chains retained. Merged by CDR3 protein, the rows form single entries marked with the most common genes and DNA. TCRdb, not the authors, supplied the V and J calls. The sample profile shows around 140,000 distinct CDR3 sequences; under 20% of them were found once. The ten largest clones take up 33% of the sample.

Sequencing input: blood, either unsorted or a sorted T cell fraction (not recorded which). The TCR sequence derives from a male donor with ankylosing spondylitis. The V and J genes are TRBV25-1 and TRBJ2-7; no D gene is confidently identified. The CDR3 protein sequence reads: CASSGTGPSYEQYF. The DNA sequence is TGTGCCAGCAGTGGAACCGGCCCCTCCTACGAGCAGTACTTC.